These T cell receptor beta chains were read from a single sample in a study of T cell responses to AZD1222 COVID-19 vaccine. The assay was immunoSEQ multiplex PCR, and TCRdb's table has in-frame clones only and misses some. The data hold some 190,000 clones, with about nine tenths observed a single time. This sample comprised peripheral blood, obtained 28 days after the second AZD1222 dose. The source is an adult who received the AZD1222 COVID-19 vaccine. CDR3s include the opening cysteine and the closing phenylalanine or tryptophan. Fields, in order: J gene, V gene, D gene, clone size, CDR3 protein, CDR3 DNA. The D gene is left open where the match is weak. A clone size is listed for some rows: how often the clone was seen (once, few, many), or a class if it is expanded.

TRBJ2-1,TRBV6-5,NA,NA,CASSDSGNWDEQFF,TGTGCCAGCAGTGACTCAGGTAACTGGGATGAGCAGTTCTTC
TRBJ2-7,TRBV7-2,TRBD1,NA,CASSSYRGYEQYF,TGTGCCAGCAGCTCGTACAGGGGCTACGAGCAGTACTTC
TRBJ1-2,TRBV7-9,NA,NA,CASSLSLIPYGYTF,TGTGCCAGCAGCCTAAGTCTGATCCCGTATGGCTACACCTTC
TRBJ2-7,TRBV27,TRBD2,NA,CASSLPNGTTIYEQYF,TGTGCCAGCAGTTTACCAAACGGGACTACAATATACGAGCAGTACTTC
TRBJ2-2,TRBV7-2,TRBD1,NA,CASRLGQGTGELFF,TGTGCCAGCAGATTGGGACAGGGGACCGGGGAGCTGTTTTTT
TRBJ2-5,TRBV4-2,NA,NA,CASSQGWALVRETQYF,TGTGCCAGCAGCCAAGGCTGGGCGCTAGTTCGAGAGACCCAGTACTTC
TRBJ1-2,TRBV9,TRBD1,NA,CASSLHRGPYGYTF,TGTGCCAGCAGCCTCCACAGGGGACCATATGGCTACACCTTC
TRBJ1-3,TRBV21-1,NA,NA,CASSKVGSGNTIYF,NA
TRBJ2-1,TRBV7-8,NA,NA,CASSLESSGGVYEQFF,TGTGCCAGCAGCTTAGAGAGTAGCGGAGGAGTCTATGAGCAGTTCTTC
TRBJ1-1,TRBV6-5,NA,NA,CASSLFGDTEAFF,TGTGCCAGCAGTTTATTTGGGGACACTGAAGCTTTCTTT
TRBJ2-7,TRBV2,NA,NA,CASIKSFYEQYF,TGTGCCAGCATCAAATCCTTCTACGAGCAGTACTTC
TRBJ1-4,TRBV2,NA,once,CASSLGARYEKLFF,TGTGCCAGCAGCCTGGGTGCTAGGTACGAAAAACTGTTTTTT
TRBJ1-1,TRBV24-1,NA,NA,CATSESGTKNTEAFF,TGTGCCACCAGTGAGTCCGGGACGAAGAACACTGAAGCTTTCTTT
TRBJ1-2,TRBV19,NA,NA,CASSMSGVYGYTF,TGTGCCAGTAGTATGTCCGGGGTCTATGGCTACACCTTC
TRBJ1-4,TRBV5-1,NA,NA,CASSLDSPQGEKLFF,TGCGCCAGCAGCCTAGACAGTCCCCAAGGGGAAAAACTGTTTTTT
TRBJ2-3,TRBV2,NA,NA,CASSEGSPGQYF,TGTGCCAGCAGTGAAGGTAGTCCGGGGCAGTATTTT
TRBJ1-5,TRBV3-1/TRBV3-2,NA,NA,CASSQVSGINQPQHF,TGTGCCAGCAGCCAAGTTTCAGGGATAAATCAGCCCCAGCATTTT
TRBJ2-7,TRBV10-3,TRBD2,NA,CAIARGGLLSYEQYF,TGTGCCATCGCCCGGGGGGGCCTCCTCTCCTACGAGCAGTACTTC
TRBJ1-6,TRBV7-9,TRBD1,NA,CASSPPGTGLPLPLHF,TGTGCCAGCAGCCCCCCCGGGACAGGGTTACCACTACCCCTCCACTTT
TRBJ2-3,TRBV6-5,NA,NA,CASSYYGPGADTQYF,TGTGCCAGCAGTTACTACGGACCCGGGGCAGATACGCAGTATTTT
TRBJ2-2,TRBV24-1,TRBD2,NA,CATSDPGTSGVGELFF,TGTGCCACCAGTGATCCCGGGACTAGCGGGGTCGGGGAGCTGTTTTTT
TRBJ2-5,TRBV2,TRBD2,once,CASRLLADQETQYF,TGTGCCAGCAGGTTACTAGCGGACCAAGAGACCCAGTACTTC
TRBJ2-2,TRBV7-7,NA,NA,CASSLGWGASTGELFF,TGTGCCAGCAGCTTAGGATGGGGGGCCAGTACCGGGGAGCTGTTTTTT
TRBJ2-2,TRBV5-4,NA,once,CASSTTNTGELFF,TGTGCCAGCAGCACAACGAACACCGGGGAGCTGTTTTTT
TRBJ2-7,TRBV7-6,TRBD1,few,CASSWYASGGYHEQYF,TGTGCCAGCAGCTGGTACGCTTCAGGGGGCTACCACGAGCAGTACTTC
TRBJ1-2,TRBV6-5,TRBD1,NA,CASRQDRGNYGYTF,TGTGCCAGCAGGCAGGACAGGGGTAACTATGGCTACACCTTC
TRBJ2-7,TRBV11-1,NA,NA,CASSPFTREQYF,TGTGCCAGCAGCCCGTTCACTCGCGAGCAGTACTTC
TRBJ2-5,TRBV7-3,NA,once,CASSRATDSTQYF,TGTGCCAGCAGCCGGGCGACAGACTCAACCCAGTACTTC
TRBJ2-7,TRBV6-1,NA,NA,CASSEGQVHVSYEQYF,TGTGCCAGCAGTGAAGGTCAAGTGCATGTCTCCTACGAGCAGTACTTC
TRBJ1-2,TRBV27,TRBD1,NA,CASLTYRQGGGYGYTF,TGTGCCAGCCTGACCTATCGACAGGGAGGAGGTTATGGCTACACCTTC
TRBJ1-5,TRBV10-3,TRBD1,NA,CAISAGTGKQPQHF,TGTGCCATCAGTGCCGGGACAGGGAAGCAGCCCCAGCATTTT
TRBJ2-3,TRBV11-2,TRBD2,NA,CASSRTFSGRNTDTQYF,TGTGCCAGCAGCCGAACGTTTAGCGGGAGAAACACAGATACGCAGTATTTT
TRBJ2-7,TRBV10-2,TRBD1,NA,CASRRGQVQEQYF,TGCGCCAGCAGACGGGGACAGGTACAAGAGCAGTACTTC
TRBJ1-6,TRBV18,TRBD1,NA,CASSSGQGHNSPLHF,TGTGCCAGCTCATCAGGACAGGGGCATAATTCACCCCTCCACTTT
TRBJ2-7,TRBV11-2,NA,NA,CASSSPGYEQYF,TGTGCCAGCAGCTCGCCCGGCTACGAGCAGTACTTC
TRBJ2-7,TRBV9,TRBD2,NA,CASSPDTAGGPYEQYF,TGTGCCAGCAGCCCGGATACGGCGGGAGGGCCCTACGAGCAGTACTTC
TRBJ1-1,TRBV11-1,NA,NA,CASSSIATEAFF,TGTGCCAGCAGCTCGATTGCCACTGAAGCTTTCTTT
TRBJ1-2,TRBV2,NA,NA,CASSEGSDGGTF,TGTGCCAGCAGTGAAGGTTCGGACGGCGGGACCTTC
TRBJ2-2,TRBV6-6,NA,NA,CASSAGAANTGELFF,TGTGCCAGCAGTGCAGGAGCTGCGAACACCGGGGAGCTGTTTTTT
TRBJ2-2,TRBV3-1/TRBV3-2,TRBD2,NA,CASSIIPGLAGDYTGELFF,TGTGCCAGCAGCATCATCCCGGGACTAGCGGGAGATTACACCGGGGAGCTGTTTTTT
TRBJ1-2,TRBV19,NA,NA,CASSIDGRIRLGYTF,TGTGCCAGTAGTATAGACGGCAGGATAAGATTGGGCTACACCTTC
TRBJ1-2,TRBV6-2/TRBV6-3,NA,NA,CASSFEGWNYGYTF,TGTGCCAGCAGCTTTGAAGGCTGGAACTATGGCTACACCTTC
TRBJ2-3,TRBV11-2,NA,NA,CASSLVGGDGTDTQYF,TGTGCCAGCAGCTTAGTGGGCGGGGATGGGACAGATACGCAGTATTTT
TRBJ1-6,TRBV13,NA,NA,CASSATGLNSPLHF,TGTGCCAGCAGCGCCACAGGGTTAAATTCACCCCTCCACTTT
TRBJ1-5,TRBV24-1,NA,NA,CVTWGSNQPQHF,TGTGTCACCTGGGGGAGCAATCAGCCCCAGCATTTT